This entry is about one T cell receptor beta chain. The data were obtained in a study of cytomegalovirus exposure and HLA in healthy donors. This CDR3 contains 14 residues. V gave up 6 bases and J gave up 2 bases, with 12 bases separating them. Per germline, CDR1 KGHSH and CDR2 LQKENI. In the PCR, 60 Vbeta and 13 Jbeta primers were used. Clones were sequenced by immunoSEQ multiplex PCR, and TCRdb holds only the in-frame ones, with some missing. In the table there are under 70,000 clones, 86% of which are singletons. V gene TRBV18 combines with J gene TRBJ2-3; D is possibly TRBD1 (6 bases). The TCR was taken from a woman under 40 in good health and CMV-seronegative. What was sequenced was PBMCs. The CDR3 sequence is CASSNRVSTDTQYF. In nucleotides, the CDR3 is TGTGCCAGCTCGAACAGGGTTTCCACAGATACGCAGTATTTT.